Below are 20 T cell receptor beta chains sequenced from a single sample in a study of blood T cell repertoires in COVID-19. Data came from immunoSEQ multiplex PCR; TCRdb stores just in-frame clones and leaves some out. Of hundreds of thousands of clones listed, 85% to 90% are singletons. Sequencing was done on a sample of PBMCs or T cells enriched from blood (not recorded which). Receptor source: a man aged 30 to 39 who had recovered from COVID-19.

CDR3 DNA sequence: TGTGCCAGTAGTAGACAGGTCGCCGAGCCCCAGCATTTT. Translation gives CASSRQVAEPQHF. This chain connects TRBV19 to TRBJ1-5; tentatively, D is TRBD1 (6 bases). The CDR3 sequence is 13 residues long. V dropped 4 bases and J dropped 8 bases, with 12 bases sitting between them. The V gene's germline CDR1 is LNHDA and CDR2 SQIVND (reference sequence).

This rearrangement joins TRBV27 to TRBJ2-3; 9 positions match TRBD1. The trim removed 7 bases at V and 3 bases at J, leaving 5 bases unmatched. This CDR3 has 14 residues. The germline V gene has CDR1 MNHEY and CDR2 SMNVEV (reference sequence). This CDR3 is CASTDRGGTDTQYF. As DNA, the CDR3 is TGTGCCAGCACCGACAGGGGGGGGACAGATACGCAGTATTTT.

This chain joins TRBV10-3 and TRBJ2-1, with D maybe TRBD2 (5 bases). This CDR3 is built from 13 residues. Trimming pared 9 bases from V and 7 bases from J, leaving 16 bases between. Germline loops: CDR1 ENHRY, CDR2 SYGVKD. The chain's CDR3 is CAIRTEVSNEQFF. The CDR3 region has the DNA TGTGCCATTAGGACGGAGGTCTCGAATGAGCAGTTCTTC.

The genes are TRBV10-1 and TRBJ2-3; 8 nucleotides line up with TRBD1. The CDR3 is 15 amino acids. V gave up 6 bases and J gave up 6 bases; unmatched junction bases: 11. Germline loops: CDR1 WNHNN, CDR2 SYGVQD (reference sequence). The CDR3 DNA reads TGCGCCAGCAGCGACGGACAGGGTATGTTGGATACGCAGTATTTT. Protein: CASSDGQGMLDTQYF.

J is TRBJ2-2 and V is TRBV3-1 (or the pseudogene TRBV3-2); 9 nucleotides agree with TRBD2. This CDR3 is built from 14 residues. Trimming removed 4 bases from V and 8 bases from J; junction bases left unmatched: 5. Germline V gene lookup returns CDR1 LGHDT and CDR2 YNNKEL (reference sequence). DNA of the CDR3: TGTGCCAGCAGCCTCGGACTAGCGTCTGGGGAGCTGTTTTTT. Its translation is CASSLGLASGELFF.

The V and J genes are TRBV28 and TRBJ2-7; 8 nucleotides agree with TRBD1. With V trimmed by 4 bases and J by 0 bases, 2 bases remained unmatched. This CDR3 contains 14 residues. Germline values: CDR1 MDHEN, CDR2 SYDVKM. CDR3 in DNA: TGTGCCAGCAGTTGGACAGGGAGCTCCTACGAGCAGTACTTC. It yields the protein CASSWTGSSYEQYF.

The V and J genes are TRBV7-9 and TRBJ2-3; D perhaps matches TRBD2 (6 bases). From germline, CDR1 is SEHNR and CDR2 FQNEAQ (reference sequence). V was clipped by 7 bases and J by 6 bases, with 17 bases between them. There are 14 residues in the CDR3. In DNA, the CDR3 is TGTGCCAGCACTTTTGGGCGGGAAGGGGATACGCAGTATTTT. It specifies CASTFGREGDTQYF.

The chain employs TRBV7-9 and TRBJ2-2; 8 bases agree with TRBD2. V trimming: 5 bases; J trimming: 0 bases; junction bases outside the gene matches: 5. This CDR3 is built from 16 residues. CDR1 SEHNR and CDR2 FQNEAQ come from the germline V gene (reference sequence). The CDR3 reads CASSHTSGPNTGELFF. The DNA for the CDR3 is TGTGCCAGCAGCCATACTAGCGGTCCGAACACCGGGGAGCTGTTTTTT.

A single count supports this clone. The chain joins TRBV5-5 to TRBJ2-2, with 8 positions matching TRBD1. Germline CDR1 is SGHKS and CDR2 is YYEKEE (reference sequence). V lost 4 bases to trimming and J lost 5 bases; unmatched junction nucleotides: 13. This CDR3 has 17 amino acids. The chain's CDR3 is CASSPQPGQGGTGELFF. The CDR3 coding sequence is TGTGCCAGCAGCCCGCAACCAGGACAGGGTGGGACCGGGGAGCTGTTTTTT.

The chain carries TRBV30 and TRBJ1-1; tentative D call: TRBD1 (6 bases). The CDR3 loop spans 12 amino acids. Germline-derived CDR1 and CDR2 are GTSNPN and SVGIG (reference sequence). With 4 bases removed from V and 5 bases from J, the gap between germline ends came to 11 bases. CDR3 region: CAWKAGVTEAFF. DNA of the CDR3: TGTGCCTGGAAAGCAGGGGTGACTGAAGCTTTCTTT.

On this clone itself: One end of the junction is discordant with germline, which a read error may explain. CDR3 in DNA: TGTGCTAGCAGCACCGGACTAGCGGGAGCAGATACGCAGTATTTT. Residues: CASSTGLAGADTQYF. This chain joins TRBV7-7 and TRBJ2-3; 13 positions match TRBD2. The germline V gene encodes CDR1 SSHAT and CDR2 FNYEAQ (reference sequence). The CDR3 totals 15 residues. Based on the CDR3 plus reference TRBV7-7 and TRBJ2-3, the full variable domain is GAGVSQSPRYKVTKRGQDVTLRCDPISSHATLYWYQQALGQGPEFLTYFNYEAQPDKSGLPSDRFSAERPEGSISTLTIQRTEQRDSAMYRCASSTGLAGADTQYFGPGTRLTVL.

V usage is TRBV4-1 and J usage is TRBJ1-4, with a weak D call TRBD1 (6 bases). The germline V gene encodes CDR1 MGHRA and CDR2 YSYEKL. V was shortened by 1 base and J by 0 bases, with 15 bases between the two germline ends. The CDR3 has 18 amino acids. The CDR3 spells CASSQVQPTGATNEKLFF. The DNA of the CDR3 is TGCGCCAGCAGCCAAGTCCAGCCGACAGGAGCAACTAATGAAAAACTGTTTTTT.

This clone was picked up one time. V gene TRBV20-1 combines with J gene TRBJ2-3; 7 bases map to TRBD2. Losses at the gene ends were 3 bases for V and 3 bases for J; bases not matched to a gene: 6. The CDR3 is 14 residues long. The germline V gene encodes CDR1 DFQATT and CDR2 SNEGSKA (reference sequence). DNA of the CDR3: TGCAGTGCTAGTTCGGGAGGAGGTACAGATACGCAGTATTTT. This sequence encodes CSASSGGGTDTQYF.

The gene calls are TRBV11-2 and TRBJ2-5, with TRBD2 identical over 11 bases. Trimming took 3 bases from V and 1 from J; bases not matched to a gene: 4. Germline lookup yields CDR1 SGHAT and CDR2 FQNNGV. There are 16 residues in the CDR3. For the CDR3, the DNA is TGTGCCAGCAGCTTTGGACTAGCGGGTCGCCAAGAGACCCAGTACTTC. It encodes CASSFGLAGRQETQYF.

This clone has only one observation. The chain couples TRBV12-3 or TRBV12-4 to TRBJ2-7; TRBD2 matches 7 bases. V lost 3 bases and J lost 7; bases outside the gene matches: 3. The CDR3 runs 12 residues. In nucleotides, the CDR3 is TGTGCCAGCAGTTTGGGAGGGAATGAGCAGTACTTC. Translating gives CASSLGGNEQYF.

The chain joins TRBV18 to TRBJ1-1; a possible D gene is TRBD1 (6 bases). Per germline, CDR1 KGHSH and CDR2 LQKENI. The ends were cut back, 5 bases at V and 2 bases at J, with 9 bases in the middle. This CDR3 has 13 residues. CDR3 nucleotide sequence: TGTGCCAGCTCAGGGACATCCAACACTGAAGCTTTCTTT. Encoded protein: CASSGTSNTEAFF.

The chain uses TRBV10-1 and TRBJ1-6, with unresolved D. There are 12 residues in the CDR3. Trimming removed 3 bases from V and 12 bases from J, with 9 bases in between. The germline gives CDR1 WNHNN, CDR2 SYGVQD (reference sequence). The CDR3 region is CASSDGLLPLHF. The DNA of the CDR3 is TGCGCCAGCAGTGACGGACTCCTACCCCTCCACTTT.

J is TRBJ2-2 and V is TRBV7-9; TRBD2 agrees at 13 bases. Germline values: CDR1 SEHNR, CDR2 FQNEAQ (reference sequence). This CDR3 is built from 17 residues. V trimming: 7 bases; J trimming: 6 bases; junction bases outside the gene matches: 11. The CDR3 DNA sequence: TGTGCCAGCACCTTCCTAGTGGGACTAGCGGGATCCGGGGAGCTGTTTTTT. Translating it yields CASTFLVGLAGSGELFF.

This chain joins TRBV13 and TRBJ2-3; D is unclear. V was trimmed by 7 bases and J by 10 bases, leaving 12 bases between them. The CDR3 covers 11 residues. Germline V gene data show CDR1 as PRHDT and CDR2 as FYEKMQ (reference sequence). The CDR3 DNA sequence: TGTGCCAGCACCACTGTGTACGCGCAGTATTTT. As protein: CASTTVYAQYF.

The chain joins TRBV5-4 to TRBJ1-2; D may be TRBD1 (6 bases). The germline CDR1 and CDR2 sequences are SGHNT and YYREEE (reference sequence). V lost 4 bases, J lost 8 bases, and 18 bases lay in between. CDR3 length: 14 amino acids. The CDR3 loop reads CASSRQEHTEGYTF. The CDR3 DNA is TGTGCCAGCAGCCGACAGGAACACACGGAGGGCTACACCTTC.